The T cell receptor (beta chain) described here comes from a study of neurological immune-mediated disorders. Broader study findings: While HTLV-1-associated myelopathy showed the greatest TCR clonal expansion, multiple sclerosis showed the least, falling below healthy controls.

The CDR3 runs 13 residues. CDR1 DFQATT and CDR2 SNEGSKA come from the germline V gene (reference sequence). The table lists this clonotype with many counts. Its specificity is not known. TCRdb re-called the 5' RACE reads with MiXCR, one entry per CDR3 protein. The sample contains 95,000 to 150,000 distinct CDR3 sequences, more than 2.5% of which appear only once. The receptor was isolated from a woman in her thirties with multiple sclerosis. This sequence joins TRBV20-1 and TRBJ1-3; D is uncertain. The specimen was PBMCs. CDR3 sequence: CRRRHLSGNTIYF. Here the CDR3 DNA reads TGCCGCCGCCGACACCTCTCTGGAAACACCATATATTTT.